This TCR beta chain stems from a study of T cell responses to AZD1222 COVID-19 vaccine. Overall study results and limits: All repertoire sampling was performed exclusively after the peak T cell response. The study identified only five or six AZD1222 recipients as seropositive at baseline. Nearly half of spike-specific TCRs reportedly target unmutated variant regions.

Clones were sequenced by immunoSEQ multiplex PCR, and TCRdb holds only the in-frame ones, with some missing. The sample consists of over 85,000 clones, roughly 90% of them appearing once. Germline V lookup: CDR1 MNHEY, CDR2 SMNVEV (reference sequence). The CDR3 sequence is 14 residues long. The ends were cut back, 1 base at V and 1 base at J, with 7 bases in the middle. On this clone itself: Its antigen is still unknown.

The TCR originated in an adult who received the AZD1222 COVID-19 vaccine. The source material was peripheral blood, sampled 28 days after the second AZD1222 dose. The chain is built from TRBV27 and TRBJ1-1; unclear D gene. CDR3 in DNA: TGTGCCAGCAGTTTATGGCCCTCGAACACTGAAGCTTTCTTT. This sequence encodes CASSLWPSNTEAFF.